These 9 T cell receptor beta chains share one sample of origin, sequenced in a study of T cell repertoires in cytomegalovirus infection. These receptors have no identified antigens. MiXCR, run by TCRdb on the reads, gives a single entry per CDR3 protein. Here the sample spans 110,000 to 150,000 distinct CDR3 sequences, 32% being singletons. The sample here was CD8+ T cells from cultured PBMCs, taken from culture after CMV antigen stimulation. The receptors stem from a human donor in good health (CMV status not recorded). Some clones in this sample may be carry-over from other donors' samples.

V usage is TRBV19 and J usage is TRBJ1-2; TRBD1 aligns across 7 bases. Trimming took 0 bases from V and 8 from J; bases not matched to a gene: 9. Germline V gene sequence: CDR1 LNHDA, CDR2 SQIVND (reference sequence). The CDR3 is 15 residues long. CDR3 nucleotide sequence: TGTGCCAGTAGTATAGATCCGACAGGGTATCACGGCTACACCTTC. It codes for CASSIDPTGYHGYTF. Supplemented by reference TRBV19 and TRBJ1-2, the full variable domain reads DGGITQSPKYLFRKEGQNVTLSCEQNLNHDAMYWYRQDPGQGLRLIYYSQIVNDFQKGDIAEGYSVSREKKESFPLTVTSAQKNPTAFYLCASSIDPTGYHGYTFGSGTRLTVV.

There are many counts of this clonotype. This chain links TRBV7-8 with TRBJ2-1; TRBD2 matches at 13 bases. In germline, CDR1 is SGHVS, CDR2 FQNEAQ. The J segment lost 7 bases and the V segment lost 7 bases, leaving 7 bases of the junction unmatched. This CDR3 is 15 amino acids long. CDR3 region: CASTVLAGGVNEQFF. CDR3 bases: TGTGCCAGCACCGTACTAGCGGGGGGGGTGAATGAGCAGTTCTTC.

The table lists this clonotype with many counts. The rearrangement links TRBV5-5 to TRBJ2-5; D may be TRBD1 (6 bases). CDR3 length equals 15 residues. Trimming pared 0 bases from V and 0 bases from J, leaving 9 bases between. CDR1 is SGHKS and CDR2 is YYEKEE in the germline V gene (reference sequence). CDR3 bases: TGTGCCAGCAGCTTGGTATGGGACAACCAAGAGACCCAGTACTTC. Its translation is CASSLVWDNQETQYF.

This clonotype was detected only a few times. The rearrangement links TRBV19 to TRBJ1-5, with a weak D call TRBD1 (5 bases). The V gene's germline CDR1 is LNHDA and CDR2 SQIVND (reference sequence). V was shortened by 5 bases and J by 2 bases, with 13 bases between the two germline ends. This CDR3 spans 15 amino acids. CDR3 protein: CASSSSGWGNQPQHF. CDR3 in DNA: TGTGCCAGTAGTTCTTCAGGGTGGGGCAATCAGCCCCAGCATTTT. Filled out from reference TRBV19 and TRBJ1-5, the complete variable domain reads DGGITQSPKYLFRKEGQNVTLSCEQNLNHDAMYWYRQDPGQGLRLIYYSQIVNDFQKGDIAEGYSVSREKKESFPLTVTSAQKNPTAFYLCASSSSGWGNQPQHFGDGTRLSIL.

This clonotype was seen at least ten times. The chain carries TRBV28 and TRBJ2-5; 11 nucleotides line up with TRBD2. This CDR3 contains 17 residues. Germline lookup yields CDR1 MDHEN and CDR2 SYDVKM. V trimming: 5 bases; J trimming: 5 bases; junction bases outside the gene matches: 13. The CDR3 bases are TGTGCCAGCAGTCCCCTTTGGCTAGCGGGGGGCGGGGAGACCCAGTACTTC. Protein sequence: CASSPLWLAGGGETQYF.

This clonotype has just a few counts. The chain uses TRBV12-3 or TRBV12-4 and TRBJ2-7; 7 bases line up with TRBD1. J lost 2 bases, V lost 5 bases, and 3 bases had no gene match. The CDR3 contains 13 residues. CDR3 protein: CASSQGQTYEQYF. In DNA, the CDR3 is TGTGCCAGCAGTCAGGGACAGACCTACGAGCAGTACTTC.

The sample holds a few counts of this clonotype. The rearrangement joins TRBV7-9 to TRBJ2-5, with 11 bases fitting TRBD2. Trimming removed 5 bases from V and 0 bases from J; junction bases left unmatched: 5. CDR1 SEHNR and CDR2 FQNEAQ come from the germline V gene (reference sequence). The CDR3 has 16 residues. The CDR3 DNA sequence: TGTGCCAGCAGCCAAGGGACTAGCGGCTACCAAGAGACCCAGTACTTC. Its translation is CASSQGTSGYQETQYF. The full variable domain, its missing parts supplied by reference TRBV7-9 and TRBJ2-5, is DTGVSQNPRHKITKRGQNVTFRCDPISEHNRLYWYRQTLGQGPEFLTYFQNEAQLEKSRLLSDRFSAERPKGSFSTLEIQRTEQGDSAMYLCASSQGTSGYQETQYFGPGTRLLVL.

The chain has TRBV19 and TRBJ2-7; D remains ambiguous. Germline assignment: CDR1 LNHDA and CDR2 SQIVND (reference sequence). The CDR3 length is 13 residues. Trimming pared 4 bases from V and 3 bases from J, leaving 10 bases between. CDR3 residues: CASSNGNLYEQYF. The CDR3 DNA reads TGTGCCAGTAGTAATGGGAACCTCTACGAGCAGTACTTC.

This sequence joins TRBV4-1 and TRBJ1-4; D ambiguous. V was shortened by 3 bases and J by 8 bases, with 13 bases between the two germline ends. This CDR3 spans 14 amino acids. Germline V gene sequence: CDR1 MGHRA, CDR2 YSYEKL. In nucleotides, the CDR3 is TGCGCCAGCAGCCATGGACCGCGAGGAGAAAAACTGTTTTTT. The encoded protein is CASSHGPRGEKLFF.